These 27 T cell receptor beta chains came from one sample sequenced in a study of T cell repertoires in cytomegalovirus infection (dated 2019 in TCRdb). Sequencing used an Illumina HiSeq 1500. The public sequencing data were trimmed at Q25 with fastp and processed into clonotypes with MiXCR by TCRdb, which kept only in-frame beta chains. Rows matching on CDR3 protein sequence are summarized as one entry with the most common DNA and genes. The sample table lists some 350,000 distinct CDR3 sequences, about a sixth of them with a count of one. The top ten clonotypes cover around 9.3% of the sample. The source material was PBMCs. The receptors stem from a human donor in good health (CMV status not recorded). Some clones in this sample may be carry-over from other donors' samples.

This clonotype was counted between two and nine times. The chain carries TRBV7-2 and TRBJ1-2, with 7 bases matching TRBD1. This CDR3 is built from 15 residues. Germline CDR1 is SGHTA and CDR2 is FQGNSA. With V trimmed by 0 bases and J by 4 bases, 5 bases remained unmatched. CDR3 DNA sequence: TGTGCCAGCAGCTTAGCGCGGACAGGCTCCTATGGCTACACCTTC. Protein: CASSLARTGSYGYTF.

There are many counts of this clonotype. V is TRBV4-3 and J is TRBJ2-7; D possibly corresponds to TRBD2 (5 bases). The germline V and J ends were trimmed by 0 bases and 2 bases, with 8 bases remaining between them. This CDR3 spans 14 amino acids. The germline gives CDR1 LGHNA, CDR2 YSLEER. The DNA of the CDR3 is TGCGCCAGCAGCCAAGATCTAGCCCCCTACGAGCAGTACTTC. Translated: CASSQDLAPYEQYF.

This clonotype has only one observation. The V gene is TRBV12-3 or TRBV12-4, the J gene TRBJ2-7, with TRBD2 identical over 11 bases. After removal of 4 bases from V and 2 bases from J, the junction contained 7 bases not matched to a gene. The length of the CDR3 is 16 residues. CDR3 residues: CASSSTGLAATYEQYF. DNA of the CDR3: TGTGCCAGCAGTTCCACGGGACTAGCGGCCACCTACGAGCAGTACTTC.

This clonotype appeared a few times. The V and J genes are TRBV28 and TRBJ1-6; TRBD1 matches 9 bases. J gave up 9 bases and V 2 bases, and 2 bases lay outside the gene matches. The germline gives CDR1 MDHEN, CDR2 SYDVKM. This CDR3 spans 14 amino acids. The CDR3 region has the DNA TGTGCCAGCAGTTTAGGGACAGGGCGTTCACCCCTCCACTTT. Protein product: CASSLGTGRSPLHF.

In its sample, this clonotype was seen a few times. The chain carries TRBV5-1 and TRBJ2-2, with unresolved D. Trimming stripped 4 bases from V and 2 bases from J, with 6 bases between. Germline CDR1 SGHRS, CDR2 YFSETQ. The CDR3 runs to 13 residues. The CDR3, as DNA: TGCGCCAGCAGCGCATTTAACACCGGGGAGCTGTTTTTT. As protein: CASSAFNTGELFF.

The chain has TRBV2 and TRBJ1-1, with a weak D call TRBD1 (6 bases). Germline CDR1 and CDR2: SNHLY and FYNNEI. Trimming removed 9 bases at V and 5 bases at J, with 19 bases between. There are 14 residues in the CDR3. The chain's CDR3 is CARTGYPAGTEAFF. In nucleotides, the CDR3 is TGTGCCAGAACAGGGTACCCCGCGGGTACTGAAGCTTTCTTT.

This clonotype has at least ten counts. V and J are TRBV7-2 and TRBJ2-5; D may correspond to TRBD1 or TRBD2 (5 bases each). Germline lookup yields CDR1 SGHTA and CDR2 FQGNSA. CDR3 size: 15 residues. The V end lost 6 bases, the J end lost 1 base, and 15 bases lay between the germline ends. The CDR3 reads CASRAAGTAQETQYF. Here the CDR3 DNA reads TGTGCCAGCAGGGCTGCCGGGACGGCCCAAGAGACCCAGTACTTC.

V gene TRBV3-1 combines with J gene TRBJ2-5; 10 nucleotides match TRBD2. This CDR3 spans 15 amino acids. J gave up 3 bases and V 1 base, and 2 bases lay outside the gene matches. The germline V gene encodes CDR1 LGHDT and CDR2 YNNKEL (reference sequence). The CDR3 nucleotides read TGTGCCAGCAGCCAAGCGCTAGCGGGAGAAGAGACCCAGTACTTC. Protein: CASSQALAGEETQYF.

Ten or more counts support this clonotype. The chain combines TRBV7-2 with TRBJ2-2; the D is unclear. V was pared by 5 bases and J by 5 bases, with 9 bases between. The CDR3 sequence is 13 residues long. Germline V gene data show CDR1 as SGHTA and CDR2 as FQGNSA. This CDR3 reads CASSTRLTGELFF. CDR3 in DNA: TGTGCCAGCAGCACCAGACTGACCGGGGAGCTGTTTTTT. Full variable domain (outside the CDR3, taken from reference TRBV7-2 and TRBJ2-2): GAGVSQSPSNKVTEKGKDVELRCDPISGHTALYWYRQSLGQGLEFLIYFQGNSAPDKSGLPSDRFSAERTGGSVSTLTIQRTQQEDSAVYLCASSTRLTGELFFGEGSRLTVL.

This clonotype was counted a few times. In DNA form, the CDR3 reads TGTGCCAGCAGCTTCCGGAGCGGGTATGAAGCTTTCTTT. Residues: CASSFRSGYEAFF. The V gene is TRBV5-4, the J gene TRBJ1-1, with D unresolved. There are 13 residues in the CDR3. Germline V gene data show CDR1 as SGHNT and CDR2 as YYREEE (reference sequence). V gave up 2 bases and J gave up 7 bases, with 12 bases separating them.

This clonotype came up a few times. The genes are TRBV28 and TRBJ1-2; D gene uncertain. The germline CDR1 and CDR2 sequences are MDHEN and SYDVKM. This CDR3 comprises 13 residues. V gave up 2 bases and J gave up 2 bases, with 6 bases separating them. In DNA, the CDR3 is TGTGCCAGCAGTTTAGTAAGAAACTATGGCTACACCTTC. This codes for CASSLVRNYGYTF.

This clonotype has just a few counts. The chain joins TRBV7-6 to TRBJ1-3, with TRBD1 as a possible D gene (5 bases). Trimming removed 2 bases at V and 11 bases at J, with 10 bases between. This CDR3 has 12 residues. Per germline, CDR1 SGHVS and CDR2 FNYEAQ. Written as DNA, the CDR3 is TGTGCCAGCAGCTTAAGGGACTTCCCCATATATTTT. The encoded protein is CASSLRDFPIYF.

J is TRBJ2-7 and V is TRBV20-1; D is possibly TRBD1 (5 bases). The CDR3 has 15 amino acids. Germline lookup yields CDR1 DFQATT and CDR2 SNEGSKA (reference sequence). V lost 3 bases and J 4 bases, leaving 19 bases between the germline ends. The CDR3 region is CSASPGYQGVYEQYF. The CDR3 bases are TGCAGTGCTAGCCCAGGGTATCAGGGCGTTTACGAGCAGTACTTC.

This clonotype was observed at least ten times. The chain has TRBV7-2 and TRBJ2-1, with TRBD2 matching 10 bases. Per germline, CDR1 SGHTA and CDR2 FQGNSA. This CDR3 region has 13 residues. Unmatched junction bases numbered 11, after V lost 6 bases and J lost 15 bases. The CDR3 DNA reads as TGTGCCAGCAGTTTTGGAGCGGGGGGGGTTGTGTTCTTC. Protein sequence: CASSFGAGGVVFF.

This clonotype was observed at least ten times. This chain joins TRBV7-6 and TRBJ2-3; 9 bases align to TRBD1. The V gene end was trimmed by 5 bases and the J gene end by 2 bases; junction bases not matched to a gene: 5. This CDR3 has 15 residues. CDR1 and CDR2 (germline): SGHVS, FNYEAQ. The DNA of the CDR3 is TGTGCCAGCAGCCCGGGACAGGGAAACACAGATACGCAGTATTTT. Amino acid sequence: CASSPGQGNTDTQYF. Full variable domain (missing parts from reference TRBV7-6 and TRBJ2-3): GAGVSQSPRYKVTKRGQDVALRCDPISGHVSLYWYRQALGQGPEFLTYFNYEAQQDKSGLPNDRFSAERPEGSISTLTIQRTEQRDSAMYRCASSPGQGNTDTQYFGPGTRLTVL.

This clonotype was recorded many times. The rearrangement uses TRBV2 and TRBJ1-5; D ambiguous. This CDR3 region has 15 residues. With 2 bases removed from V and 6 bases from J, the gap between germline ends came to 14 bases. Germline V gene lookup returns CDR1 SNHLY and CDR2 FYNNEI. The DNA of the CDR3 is TGTGCCAGCAGTGAAAGTGGTGGCTCCGGTCAGCCCCAGCATTTT. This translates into CASSESGGSGQPQHF.

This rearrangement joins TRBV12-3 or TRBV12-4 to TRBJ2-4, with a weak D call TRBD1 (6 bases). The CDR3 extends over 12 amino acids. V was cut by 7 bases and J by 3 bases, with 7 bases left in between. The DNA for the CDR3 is TGTGCCAGCAACAGGGACAAAAACATTCAGTACTTC. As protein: CASNRDKNIQYF.

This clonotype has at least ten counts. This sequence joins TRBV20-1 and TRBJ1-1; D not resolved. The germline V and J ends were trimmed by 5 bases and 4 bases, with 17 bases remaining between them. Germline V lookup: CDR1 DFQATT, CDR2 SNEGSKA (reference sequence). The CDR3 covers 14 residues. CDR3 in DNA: TGCAGTGCTCTTTACAGCCCAGGAGGCACTGAAGCTTTCTTT. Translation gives CSALYSPGGTEAFF.

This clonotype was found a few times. Here the CDR3 reads CASSLWQVEAFF. The CDR3 DNA is TGTGCCAGCAGTTTGTGGCAGGTTGAAGCTTTCTTT. The gene calls are TRBV12-3 or TRBV12-4 and TRBJ1-1; D uncertain. With 3 bases removed from V and 7 bases from J, the gap between germline ends came to 9 bases. The CDR3 has 12 residues.

The CDR3 loop reads CASSLQGPTNSPLHF. Written as DNA, the CDR3 is TGTGCCAGCAGTTTACAGGGGCCTACTAATTCACCCCTCCACTTT. The chain combines TRBV27 with TRBJ1-6; a weak D match, TRBD1 (6 bases). Germline V gene sequence: CDR1 MNHEY, CDR2 SMNVEV (reference sequence). This CDR3 has 15 residues. V shed 2 bases and J shed 6 bases, with 11 bases lying between them.

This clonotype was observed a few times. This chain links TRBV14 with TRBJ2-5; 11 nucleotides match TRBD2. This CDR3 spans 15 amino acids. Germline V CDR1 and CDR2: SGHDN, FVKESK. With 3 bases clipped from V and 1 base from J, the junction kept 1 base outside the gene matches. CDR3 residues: CASSHGLAGQETQYF. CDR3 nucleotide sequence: TGTGCCAGCAGCCACGGACTAGCGGGCCAAGAGACCCAGTACTTC.

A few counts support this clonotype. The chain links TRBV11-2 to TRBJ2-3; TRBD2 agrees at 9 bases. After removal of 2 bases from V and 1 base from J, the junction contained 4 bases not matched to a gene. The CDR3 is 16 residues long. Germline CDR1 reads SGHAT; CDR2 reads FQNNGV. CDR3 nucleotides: TGTGCCAGCAGCTTATGGGCGGGGGGGGGCACAGATACGCAGTATTTT. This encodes CASSLWAGGGTDTQYF.

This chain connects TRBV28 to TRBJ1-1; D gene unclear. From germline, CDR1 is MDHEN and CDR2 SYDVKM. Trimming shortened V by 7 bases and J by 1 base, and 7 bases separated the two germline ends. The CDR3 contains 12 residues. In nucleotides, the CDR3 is TGTGCCAGCACATGGGGGAACACTGAAGCTTTCTTT. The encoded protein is CASTWGNTEAFF.

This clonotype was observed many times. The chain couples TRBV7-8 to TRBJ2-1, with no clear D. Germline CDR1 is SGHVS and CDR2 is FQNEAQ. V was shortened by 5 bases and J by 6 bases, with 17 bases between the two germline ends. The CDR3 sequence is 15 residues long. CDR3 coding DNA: TGTGCCAGCAGCCCCCTGCCGCTGTTAGGCAATGAGCAGTTCTTC. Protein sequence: CASSPLPLLGNEQFF.

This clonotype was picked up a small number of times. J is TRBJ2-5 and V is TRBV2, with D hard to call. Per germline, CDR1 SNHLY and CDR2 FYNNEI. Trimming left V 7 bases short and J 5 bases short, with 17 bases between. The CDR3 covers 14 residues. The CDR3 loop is CASKWTPISETQYF. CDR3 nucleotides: TGTGCCAGCAAATGGACCCCCATTTCCGAGACCCAGTACTTC.

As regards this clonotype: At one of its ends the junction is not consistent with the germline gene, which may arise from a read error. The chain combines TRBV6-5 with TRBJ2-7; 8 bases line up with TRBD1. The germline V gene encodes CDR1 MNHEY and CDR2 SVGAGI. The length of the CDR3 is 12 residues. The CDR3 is CASSYRTGKLDF. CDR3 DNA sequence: TGTGCCAGCAGTTACCGGACAGGGAAGTTGGACTTC.

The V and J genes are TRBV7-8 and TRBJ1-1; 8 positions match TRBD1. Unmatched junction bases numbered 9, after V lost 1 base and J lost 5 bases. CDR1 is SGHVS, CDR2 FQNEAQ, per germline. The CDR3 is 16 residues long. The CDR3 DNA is TGTGCCAGCAGCTTAGTTGGGCAGGGGGCAGGTACTGAAGCTTTCTTT. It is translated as CASSLVGQGAGTEAFF.